These 28 T cell receptor beta chains share one sample of origin, sequenced in a study of blood T cell repertoires in COVID-19. Only in-frame clones appear in the TCRdb table, and some are missing; sequencing was by immunoSEQ multiplex PCR. The table lists 150,000 to 200,000 clones, around three quarters of them singletons. The sample was PBMCs or T cells enriched from blood (not recorded which). Every receptor here comes from a woman between 50 and 59 years old with acute COVID-19.

This chain links TRBV18 with TRBJ2-3; D unresolved. The V and J ends lost 6 bases and 1 base respectively, with 11 bases between them. Germline CDR1 is KGHSH and CDR2 is LQKENI. CDR3 length equals 14 residues. CDR3: CASSSPSGTDTQYF. CDR3 in DNA: TGTGCCAGCTCGTCCCCTTCTGGCACAGATACGCAGTATTTT.

The chain recombines TRBV6-5 with TRBJ2-5; D may be TRBD2 (6 bases). Germline V gene lookup returns CDR1 MNHEY and CDR2 SVGAGI. This CDR3 spans 13 amino acids. The V end lost 7 bases, the J end lost 5 bases, and 14 bases lay between the germline ends. CDR3 DNA sequence: TGTGCCAGCACCCCTTGGGGGGAGGAGACCCAGTACTTC. It specifies CASTPWGEETQYF.

This chain uses TRBV30 with TRBJ1-5; unclear D gene. This CDR3 has 13 residues. V was clipped by 0 bases and J by 4 bases, with 7 bases between them. The germline gives CDR1 GTSNPN, CDR2 SVGIG (reference sequence). CDR3 sequence (DNA): TGTGCCTGGAGTGTAGCAGGAAATCAGCCCCAGCATTTT. It codes for CAWSVAGNQPQHF. Filled out from reference TRBV30 and TRBJ1-5, the complete variable domain reads SQTIHQWPATLVQPVGSPLSLECTVEGTSNPNLYWYRQAAGRGLQLLFYSVGIGQISSEVPQNLSASRPQDRQFILSSKKLLLSDSGFYLCAWSVAGNQPQHFGDGTRLSIL.

This chain joins TRBV4-2 and TRBJ2-1; TRBD2 aligns across 12 bases. The V gene's germline CDR1 is LGHNA and CDR2 YNFKEQ. The CDR3 spans 16 residues. Trimming at V came to 4 bases and at J to 4 bases, leaving 5 bases not matched to a gene. The DNA of the CDR3 is TGTGCCAGCAGCCGGAGGGGACTAGCGGGTTACAATGAGCAGTTCTTC. As protein: CASSRRGLAGYNEQFF.

V usage is TRBV19 and J usage is TRBJ2-1; 7 positions match TRBD2. Looked up from germline, CDR1 is LNHDA and CDR2 is SQIVND (reference sequence). V lost 9 bases and J lost 3; bases outside the gene matches: 11. The CDR3 spans 15 residues. CDR3 DNA sequence: TGTGCCAGCCACCCGGGGGGTACTGGCTACAATGAGCAGTTCTTC. Protein: CASHPGGTGYNEQFF. The complete variable domain, with remaining parts taken from reference TRBV19 and TRBJ2-1, reads DGGITQSPKYLFRKEGQNVTLSCEQNLNHDAMYWYRQDPGQGLRLIYYSQIVNDFQKGDIAEGYSVSREKKESFPLTVTSAQKNPTAFYLCASHPGGTGYNEQFFGPGTRLTVL.

The J gene is TRBJ2-7, the V gene TRBV7-9, with 8 bases fitting TRBD1. Trimming cost V 5 bases and J 7 bases; bases outside gene matches: 7. The germline V gene encodes CDR1 SEHNR and CDR2 FQNEAQ (reference sequence). This CDR3 is 13 amino acids long. The CDR3 DNA follows: TGTGCCAGCAGCCCCCCGGACAGGGAGGAGCAGTACGTC. It yields the protein CASSPPDREEQYV.

CDR3 sequence (DNA): TGTGCCAGCAGGTTACAGGGAGGACTGAGCAATCAGCCCCAGCATTTT. Translated, it gives CASRLQGGLSNQPQHF. This chain joins TRBV7-8 and TRBJ1-5; a weak D match, TRBD1 (6 bases). The CDR3 is 16 amino acids. With 6 bases removed from V and 1 base from J, the gap between germline ends came to 16 bases. Germline CDR1 is SGHVS and CDR2 is FQNEAQ.

The chain links TRBV2 to TRBJ1-1, with a weak D call TRBD1 (5 bases). Trimming stripped 10 bases from V and 1 base from J, with 16 bases between. Looked up from germline, CDR1 is SNHLY and CDR2 is FYNNEI. The CDR3 is made up of 14 amino acids. CDR3 amino acids: CANPPTTENTEAFF. DNA for the CDR3: TGTGCCAACCCTCCAACGACAGAGAACACTGAAGCTTTCTTT.

The chain has TRBV7-9 and TRBJ1-1; D call uncertain. This CDR3 comprises 14 residues. Trimming removed 3 bases from V and 10 bases from J, with 18 bases in between. The germline gives CDR1 SEHNR, CDR2 FQNEAQ (reference sequence). DNA for the CDR3: TGTGCCAGCAGCTTTTCCGGGAGCTCACTTGGAGCTTTCTTT. Encoded protein: CASSFSGSSLGAFF. The entire variable domain, with the rest obtained from reference TRBV7-9 and TRBJ1-1, is as follows: DTGVSQNPRHKITKRGQNVTFRCDPISEHNRLYWYRQTLGQGPEFLTYFQNEAQLEKSRLLSDRFSAERPKGSFSTLEIQRTEQGDSAMYLCASSFSGSSLGAFFGQGTRLTVV.

This clone was seen a few times. The rearrangement joins TRBV2 to TRBJ1-2; 10 nucleotides agree with TRBD1. The V gene end was trimmed by 6 bases and the J gene end by 4 bases; junction bases not matched to a gene: 14. This CDR3 is 17 amino acids long. CDR1 SNHLY and CDR2 FYNNEI come from the germline V gene. The chain's CDR3 is CASSTGTGVFRSYGYTF. The CDR3 coding sequence is TGTGCCAGCAGCACCGGGACAGGGGTGTTCAGGAGCTATGGCTACACCTTC.

The chain employs TRBV10-3 and TRBJ2-3, with 12 bases matching TRBD2. V lost 6 bases, J lost 4 bases, and 8 bases stayed unmatched. CDR1 and CDR2 (germline): ENHRY, SYGVKD. This CDR3 has 16 residues. The CDR3: CAISTSGGLWADTQYF. The CDR3 DNA is TGTGCCATCAGCACTAGCGGGGGGCTCTGGGCAGATACGCAGTATTTT.

This clone was counted between two and nine times. The gene calls are TRBV7-8 and TRBJ1-5; tentatively, D is TRBD1 (5 bases). Germline values: CDR1 SGHVS, CDR2 FQNEAQ. V was clipped by 5 bases and J by 6 bases, with 11 bases between them. The CDR3 consists of 13 residues. The CDR3 DNA is TGTGCCAGCAGCCGATTCGGGGGTCAGCCCCAGCATTTT. The encoded protein is CASSRFGGQPQHF.

The chain couples TRBV5-5 to TRBJ1-5; D possibly corresponds to TRBD1 (5 bases). V lost 4 bases to trimming and J lost 3 bases, with 17 bases between them. Germline V gene lookup returns CDR1 SGHKS and CDR2 YYEKEE (reference sequence). The CDR3 is made up of 16 amino acids. The CDR3 DNA reads TGTGCCAGCAGCCCTGGCGGGACCTCCATCAATCAGCCCCAGCATTTT. It specifies CASSPGGTSINQPQHF.

The chain has TRBV27 and TRBJ2-2; a possible D gene is TRBD1 (6 bases). The CDR3 has 13 amino acids. The V gene's germline CDR1 is MNHEY and CDR2 SMNVEV (reference sequence). V lost 8 bases and J lost 6, with 13 bases in between. CDR3 sequence reads: CASGGTGPGELFF. For the CDR3, the DNA is TGTGCCAGCGGGGGAACAGGGCCCGGGGAGCTGTTTTTT.

The rearrangement joins TRBV29-1 to TRBJ1-3; the match to TRBD1 covers 7 bases. V lost 0 bases to trimming and J lost 4 bases; unmatched junction nucleotides: 3. CDR1 SQVTM and CDR2 ANQGSEA come from the germline V gene. CDR3 length equals 14 residues. The DNA for the CDR3 is TGCAGCGTTGAAGATCGCAGGGGGGGAAACACCATATATTTT. This codes for CSVEDRRGGNTIYF.

V and J are TRBV25-1 and TRBJ2-1; 8 bases are shared with TRBD2. CDR1 and CDR2 from the germline V gene are MGHDK and SYGVNS. V was pared by 8 bases and J by 4 bases, with 13 bases of the junction left unmatched. CDR3 length: 16 residues. The CDR3 protein is CASAGREERLYNEQFF. CDR3 bases: TGTGCCAGCGCTGGGCGGGAGGAGCGCTTATACAATGAGCAGTTCTTC.

The V gene is TRBV4-2, the J gene TRBJ2-3, with 16 bases identical to TRBD2. Germline V gives CDR1 LGHNA, CDR2 YNFKEQ. The CDR3 length is 18 residues. Germline trimming cut 5 bases from V and 3 bases from J; bases unmatched to any gene: 8. CDR3 sequence (DNA): TGTGCCAGCAGCTTGGGACTAGCGGGGGGGGCGGGTACAGATACGCAGTATTTT. Translating gives CASSLGLAGGAGTDTQYF.

This chain uses TRBV18 with TRBJ2-3; D call uncertain. V was clipped by 2 bases and J by 1 base, with 10 bases between them. The CDR3 sequence is 15 residues long. In germline, CDR1 is KGHSH, CDR2 LQKENI. CDR3 coding DNA: TGTGCCAGCTCACCAATGGCTGCGGGCACAGATACGCAGTATTTT. Encoded protein: CASSPMAAGTDTQYF. Full variable domain (outside the CDR3, taken from reference TRBV18 and TRBJ2-3): NAGVMQNPRHLVRRRGQEARLRCSPMKGHSHVYWYRQLPEEGLKFMVYLQKENIIDESGMPKERFSAEFPKEGPSILRIQQVVRGDSAAYFCASSPMAAGTDTQYFGPGTRLTVL.

The CDR3 DNA follows: TGTGCCAGCAGCCAGTTTAGCGGGGTAGAGACCCAGTACTTC. It yields the protein CASSQFSGVETQYF. V gene TRBV3-1 (or the pseudogene TRBV3-2) combines with J gene TRBJ2-5; TRBD2 agrees at 8 bases. CDR1 LGHDT and CDR2 YNNKEL come from the germline V gene (reference sequence). With V trimmed by 3 bases and J by 4 bases, 4 bases remained unmatched. CDR3 length: 14 amino acids.

A few counts support this clone. V usage is TRBV18 and J usage is TRBJ1-2; possibly TRBD1 for D (6 bases). The V and J ends lost 0 bases and 6 bases respectively, with 20 bases between them. The V gene's germline CDR1 is KGHSH and CDR2 LQKENI. The CDR3 is 17 amino acids. The CDR3 region is CASSPPSRQAGRDGYTF. The CDR3 DNA sequence: TGTGCCAGCTCACCACCCTCCCGACAGGCCGGGAGGGATGGCTACACCTTC.

The chain joins TRBV13 to TRBJ1-1; D is possibly TRBD1 (5 bases). Germline loops: CDR1 PRHDT, CDR2 FYEKMQ (reference sequence). Trimming removed 2 bases from V and 0 bases from J, with 10 bases in between. The CDR3 contains 15 residues. The CDR3 loop reads CASSLLDNLNTEAFF. The CDR3 coding sequence is TGTGCCAGCAGCTTATTGGACAACTTGAACACTGAAGCTTTCTTT.

The chain couples TRBV28 to TRBJ1-2, with 9 bases aligning to TRBD1. V shed 4 bases and J 1 base; nucleotides not matched to a gene: 4. Looked up from germline, CDR1 is MDHEN and CDR2 is SYDVKM. CDR3 length equals 15 residues. The DNA of the CDR3 is TGTGCCAGCAGTTCTACAGGGGGCCTTAACTATGGCTACACCTTC. Amino acid sequence: CASSSTGGLNYGYTF.

This clone was detected only a few times. CDR3 sequence reads: CARGSGERRTQYF. CDR3 DNA: TGTGCCAGAGGGTCAGGGGAGAGGCGGACGCAGTATTTT. This sequence joins TRBV2 and TRBJ2-3; D may be TRBD1 (6 bases). With 9 bases removed from V and 9 bases from J, the gap between germline ends came to 19 bases. Germline V lookup: CDR1 SNHLY, CDR2 FYNNEI. This CDR3 has 13 residues.

The chain carries TRBV11-2 and TRBJ1-3; D gene unclear. V lost 6 bases and J 4 bases, leaving 13 bases between the germline ends. This CDR3 has 14 amino acids. Germline values: CDR1 SGHAT, CDR2 FQNNGV. CDR3 bases: TGTGCCAGCAGTATGGCGGGCATGGGAAACACCATATATTTT. This codes for CASSMAGMGNTIYF. The variable domain in full, completed from reference TRBV11-2 and TRBJ1-3, reads EAGVAQSPRYKIIEKRQSVAFWCNPISGHATLYWYQQILGQGPKLLIQFQNNGVVDDSQLPKDRFSAERLKGVDSTLKIQPAKLEDSAVYLCASSMAGMGNTIYFGEGSWLTVV.

The chain has TRBV19 and TRBJ1-6, with D unclear. CDR1 LNHDA and CDR2 SQIVND come from the germline V gene (reference sequence). With 7 bases removed from V and 3 bases from J, the gap between germline ends came to 10 bases. This CDR3 has 14 amino acids. The CDR3 sequence is CASIGGNYNSPLHF. Here the CDR3 DNA reads TGTGCCAGTATAGGAGGGAACTATAATTCACCCCTCCACTTT.

The V gene is TRBV29-1, the J gene TRBJ1-2, with a possible D match to TRBD1 (5 bases). The germline V gene has CDR1 SQVTM and CDR2 ANQGSEA. The V gene lost 3 bases and the J gene lost 1 base, with 9 bases spanning the gap. The length of the CDR3 is 13 residues. The CDR3 region is CSVDRGFNYGYTF. The CDR3 DNA reads TGCAGCGTTGACCGGGGGTTTAACTATGGCTACACCTTC.

The V call is TRBV6-5, the J call TRBJ2-1; tentatively, D is TRBD2 (6 bases). Germline V gene lookup returns CDR1 MNHEY and CDR2 SVGAGI. The CDR3 spans 16 residues. V lost 0 bases to trimming and J lost 1 base, with 10 bases between them. The CDR3 protein is CASSYSRRGSYNEQFF. The CDR3 DNA sequence: TGTGCCAGCAGTTACTCGAGACGGGGGTCCTACAATGAGCAGTTCTTC.

The rearrangement joins TRBV7-8 to TRBJ1-6, with D possibly TRBD1 on 6 matching bases. The germline CDR1 and CDR2 sequences are SGHVS and FQNEAQ. The CDR3 spans 16 residues. V lost 4 bases and J 6 bases, leaving 16 bases between the germline ends. This CDR3 reads CASSSQQGGVNSPLHF. The CDR3 DNA is TGTGCCAGCAGCTCACAACAGGGAGGGGTTAATTCACCCCTCCACTTT. Based on the CDR3 plus reference TRBV7-8 and TRBJ1-6, the full variable domain is GAGVSQSPRYKVAKRGQDVALRCDPISGHVSLFWYQQALGQGPEFLTYFQNEAQLDKSGLPSDRFFAERPEGSVSTLKIQRTQQEDSAVYLCASSSQQGGVNSPLHFGNGTRLTVT.